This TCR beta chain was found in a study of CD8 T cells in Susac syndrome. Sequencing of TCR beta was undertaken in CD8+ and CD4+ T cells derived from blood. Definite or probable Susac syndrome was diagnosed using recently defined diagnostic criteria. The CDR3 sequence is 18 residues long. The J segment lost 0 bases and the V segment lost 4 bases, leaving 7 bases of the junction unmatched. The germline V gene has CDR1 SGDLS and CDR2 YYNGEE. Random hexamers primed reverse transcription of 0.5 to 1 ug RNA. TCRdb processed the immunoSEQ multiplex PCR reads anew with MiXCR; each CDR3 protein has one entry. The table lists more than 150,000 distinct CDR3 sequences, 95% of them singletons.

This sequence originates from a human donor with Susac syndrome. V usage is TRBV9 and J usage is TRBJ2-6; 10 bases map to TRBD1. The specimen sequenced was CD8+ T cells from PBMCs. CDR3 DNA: TGTGCCAGCAGCCTCGGACAGGGGGGAGTCTCTGGGGCCAACGTCCTGACTTTC. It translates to CASSLGQGGVSGANVLTF.